The sequence of this T cell receptor (beta chain) was determined in a study of T cell responses to AZD1222 COVID-19 vaccine. TCRdb's table, derived via immunoSEQ multiplex PCR, lists solely in-frame clones and lacks some. The sample has 95,000 to 120,000 clones, roughly 87% seen once; the top ten hold roughly 3%. Germline V gene sequence: CDR1 SGHNT, CDR2 YYREEE (reference sequence). The CDR3 covers 16 residues. The V gene lost 3 bases and the J gene lost 2 bases, with 17 bases spanning the gap. A word on this clone: Its matching antigen is unknown.

Study-level points and caveats: After the peak T cell response, and only then, were repertoires sampled. Baseline seropositivity occurred in only a handful of AZD1222 recipients. Two doses of AZD1222 preceded a rise in Spike-specific TCR breadth and depth. The reported proportion of spike-specific TCRs targeting unmutated variant regions was nearly half.

The material was peripheral blood, obtained on day 0 of MenACWY control vaccination. The sequence came from an adult in good health. This rearrangement joins TRBV5-4 to TRBJ1-2; a possible D gene is TRBD1 (5 bases). The CDR3 DNA sequence: TGTGCCAGCAGCTCGGGGGTAGGGCCCCAAAACTATGGCTACACCTTC. Protein sequence: CASSSGVGPQNYGYTF.